The sequence of this T cell receptor (beta chain) was determined in a study of cytomegalovirus exposure and HLA in healthy donors. Study at large: It was reported in a later analysis that the same platform had been used for the 120 or so validation repertoires as for the 666 first-cohort repertoires.

The protocol was immunoSEQ multiplex PCR, while the TCRdb copy is restricted to in-frame clones and leaves out a portion. Here the sample spans roughly 100,000 clones, about 88% being singletons. Concerning this clone: Its antigen is not known.

Whole-study findings and limits: In the 130 or so validation repertoires, a later analysis found that first-cohort TCR clusters tended to co-occur. The study designated 150 or so TCR beta chains cytomegalovirus-associated. There were some public TCRs occurring in many donors, but most TCR sequences were rare.

Per germline, CDR1 LGHNA and CDR2 YSLEER. The ends were cut back, 0 bases at V and 3 bases at J, with 17 bases in the middle. The CDR3 has 17 amino acids. Material for sequencing was PBMCs. The chain links TRBV4-3 to TRBJ1-2; possibly TRBD1 for D (5 bases). This clonotype was sampled from a woman aged 18-35 years in good health and CMV-seropositive. For the CDR3, the DNA is TGCGCCAGCAGCCAAGAGGGGGGGGAAGACCACGACTATGGCTACACCTTC. Translating gives CASSQEGGEDHDYGYTF.